This T cell receptor (beta chain) is from a study of blood T cells in healthy people across ages. This clonotype turned up a few times. A sample-barcoded 5' primer and a J-beta primer mix were used in a second PCR of roughly 6 to 11 cycles. Unique molecular identifiers of 12 random nucleotides labeled each cDNA. Individual samples furnished no less than 2.5 million CDR3-containing paired-end reads apiece. TCRdb called the 5' RACE reads again in MiXCR, with one record for every CDR3 protein. The sample has about 1.5 million distinct CDR3 sequences, roughly two fifths seen once. Healthy Caucasian individuals from Russia aged about 6 to 95 were enrolled as donors. PBMCs, at least 6 million per sample, were isolated. The TCR comes from a woman aged 18-29 years in good health. The source material was blood.

The CDR3 sequence: CASSESGTRRDEQYF. CDR3 sequence (DNA): TGTGCCAGCAGTGAAAGCGGGACTAGGCGCGACGAGCAGTACTTC. The chain joins TRBV2 to TRBJ2-7, with TRBD2 matching 8 bases. J lost 5 bases, V lost 2 bases, and 8 bases had no gene match. Per the germline V gene, CDR1 is SNHLY and CDR2 is FYNNEI. CDR3 length equals 15 residues.